One TCR beta chain is described in this entry. What antigen it recognizes has not been identified. The sample holds no much larger clone one base away, and base qualities are not on file. The germline V gene provides CDR1 SGHRS and CDR2 YFSETQ. V is cut by 4 bases and J by 3 bases, and the space between the germline ends is 13 bases. Spanning cysteine to phenylalanine, the CDR3 consists of 14 amino acids. Only the CDR3 region is kept as DNA, spanning 42 bases read in frame from base 1. Donors were healthy humans. This entry comes from a study of T cell repertoires and Cas9 in healthy adults (dated 2018 in TCRdb). Regarding the research as a whole: Multi-effector potency, cytotoxicity and lineage determination within the CD4 and CD8 compartments were characterized for SpCas9-reactive T cells. The study looked at preexisting T cell immunity to the Streptococcus pyogenes Cas9 nuclease (SpCas9), which is used in CRISPR gene editing. Paper-wide results and their limitations: In vitro, the proliferation and function of SpCas9-reactive effector T cells were reported to be mitigated by SpCas9-reactive regulatory T cells.

The receptor library was made with the immunoSEQ multiplex PCR assay. Not all clones reach the TCRdb copy of this immuneACCESS table, which keeps in-frame sequences only. Checked studies attribute under half of the gap to unresolved V genes and leave the rest unexplained. Within this sample are 20,000 to 25,000 clones, with about 90% of them counted one time only. The ten largest account for about 0.78% of the sample. The material sequenced was CD4+ effector T cells (CD127+, CD25-, CD137-, CD154-) from PBMCs; culture status not recorded. Recombination connected TRBV5-1 to TRBJ1-2; no D gene can be assigned with confidence. The sequence derives from a human donor in good health. This receptor carries the CDR3 CASSEAENYYGYTF. The nucleotides read TGCGCCAGCAGCGAGGCAGAGAACTACTATGGCTACACCTTC.